The next 7 T cell receptor beta chains were all read from a single sample in a study of Ad26.COV2.S vaccination and SARS-CoV-2 variants. Treatment here: roughly 20 received Ad26.COV2.S at low or high dose, single or two shots; about 5 received placebo; per-sample allocation not given. Specimen acquisition occurred on day 63 following the initial vaccine or placebo injection. Here immunoSEQ multiplex PCR was the method, and the copy in TCRdb shows in-frame clones only, minus some. The sample comprises 450,000 to 550,000 clones, approximately 92% of which are singletons, and about 2.5% rests with the top ten. The starting material was peripheral blood, obtained in a trial of Ad26.COV2.S vaccine versus placebo. Receptors originate from a person aged 18-60 years who received the Ad26.COV2.S COVID-19 vaccine or a placebo.

The genes are TRBV5-1 and TRBJ2-5; 9 nucleotides match TRBD1. The length of the CDR3 is 14 residues. V lost 6 bases to trimming and J lost 5 bases; unmatched junction nucleotides: 8. The germline V gene encodes CDR1 SGHRS and CDR2 YFSETQ. CDR3 in amino acids: CASTSTGGKETQYF. CDR3 nucleotide sequence: TGCGCCAGCACCTCAACAGGGGGCAAGGAGACCCAGTACTTC.

Regarding this clone: Other DNA sequences of this sample code for an identical CDR3. The J gene is TRBJ2-5, the V gene TRBV7-3; D call uncertain. CDR1 SGHTA and CDR2 FQGTGA come from the germline V gene. The CDR3 extends over 12 amino acids. V lost 4 bases and J 5 bases, leaving 8 bases between the germline ends. CDR3 sequence: CASSSGRETQYF. In DNA, the CDR3 is TGTGCCAGCAGCTCAGGCCGGGAGACCCAGTACTTC.

The chain joins TRBV28 to TRBJ2-3, with 8 bases that match TRBD2. This CDR3 contains 15 residues. J gave up 2 bases and V 6 bases, and 7 bases lay outside the gene matches. CDR1 is MDHEN, CDR2 SYDVKM, per germline. This CDR3 is CASSPAGEYTDTQYF. The CDR3 region has the DNA TGTGCCAGCAGCCCAGCGGGGGAATACACAGATACGCAGTATTTT.

The chain is built from TRBV9 and TRBJ2-3; 10 bases line up with TRBD2. CDR3 length equals 21 residues. V lost 0 bases to trimming and J lost 4 bases; unmatched junction nucleotides: 20. Germline V gene data show CDR1 as SGDLS and CDR2 as YYNGEE. The CDR3 reads CASSVGVPSGGTVLPPDTQYF. The CDR3 nucleotides read TGTGCCAGCAGCGTAGGGGTCCCTAGCGGGGGCACCGTACTTCCGCCAGATACGCAGTATTTT.

The rearrangement links TRBV2 to TRBJ2-7; TRBD1 is a possible D gene (6 bases). The CDR3 contains 14 residues. The germline V gene has CDR1 SNHLY and CDR2 FYNNEI. The V and J ends lost 6 bases and 2 bases respectively, with 14 bases between them. In DNA, the CDR3 is TGTGCCAGCAGCAGACAGGCTATGCCCTACGAGCAGTACTTC. The encoded protein is CASSRQAMPYEQYF. Filled out from reference TRBV2 and TRBJ2-7, the complete variable domain reads EPEVTQTPSHQVTQMGQEVILRCVPISNHLYFYWYRQILGQKVEFLVSFYNNEISEKSEIFDDQFSVERPDGSNFTLKIRSTKLEDSAMYFCASSRQAMPYEQYFGPGTRLTVT.

The chain couples TRBV19 to TRBJ1-1, with 12 bases lining up with TRBD1. Losses at the gene ends were 5 bases for V and 4 bases for J; bases not matched to a gene: 5. The CDR3 has 15 amino acids. Per the germline V gene, CDR1 is LNHDA and CDR2 is SQIVND (reference sequence). This CDR3 is CASSSGQGAPTEAFF. The DNA of the CDR3 is TGTGCCAGTAGTTCGGGACAGGGGGCTCCCACTGAAGCTTTCTTT.

The chain joins TRBV20-1 to TRBJ2-5; D ambiguous. Germline CDR1 reads DFQATT; CDR2 reads SNEGSKA (reference sequence). V gave up 3 bases and J gave up 5 bases, with 16 bases separating them. The CDR3 has 14 residues. Here the CDR3 DNA reads TGCAGTGCTAGTCACTCGACAAGGAGCGAGACCCAGTACTTC. This translates into CSASHSTRSETQYF.